The rows below give T cell receptor beta chains drawn from one sample of a study of cytomegalovirus exposure and HLA in healthy donors. TCRdb's copy holds only in-frame clones and misses some; the assay was immunoSEQ multiplex PCR. Of about 60,000 clones listed, approximately 70% are singletons. The sequenced material came from PBMCs. Receptors originate from a woman aged 60 to 75 in good health and CMV-seropositive. Both conserved end residues are part of each CDR3.

v_gene,len,j_gene,CDR3aa
TRBV6-5,12,TRBJ1-1,CASRFMNTEAFF
TRBV18,16,TRBJ2-7,CASSPVGGAESYEQYF
TRBV7-3,12,TRBJ2-2,CASSFGTGELFF
TRBV19,13,TRBJ1-5,CASSIDPDQPQHF
TRBV7-9,16,TRBJ1-1,CSSSLSTGVVNTEAFF
TRBV5-1,14,TRBJ2-5,CASSRPGRGETQYF
TRBV5-1,14,TRBJ2-1,CASTVGLAGDEQFF
TRBV7-2,15,TRBJ2-6,CASSLTGNGANVLTF
TRBV7-9,14,TRBJ1-4,CASSLRTLNEKLFF
TRBV9,16,TRBJ2-7,CASSASERGAGSEQYF
TRBV19,16,TRBJ1-6,CASSRGQGRSESPLHF